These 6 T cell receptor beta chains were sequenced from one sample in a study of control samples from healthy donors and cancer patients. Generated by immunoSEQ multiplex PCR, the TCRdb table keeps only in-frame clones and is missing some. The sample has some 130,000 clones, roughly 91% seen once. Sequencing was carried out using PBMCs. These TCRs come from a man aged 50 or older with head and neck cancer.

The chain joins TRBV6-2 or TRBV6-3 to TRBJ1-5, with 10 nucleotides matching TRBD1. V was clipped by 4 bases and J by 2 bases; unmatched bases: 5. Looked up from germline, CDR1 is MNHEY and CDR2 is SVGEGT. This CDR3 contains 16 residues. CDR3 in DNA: TGTGCCAGCAGTTCCAGGACAGGGGGAGGCAATCAGCCCCAGCATTTT. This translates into CASSSRTGGGNQPQHF.

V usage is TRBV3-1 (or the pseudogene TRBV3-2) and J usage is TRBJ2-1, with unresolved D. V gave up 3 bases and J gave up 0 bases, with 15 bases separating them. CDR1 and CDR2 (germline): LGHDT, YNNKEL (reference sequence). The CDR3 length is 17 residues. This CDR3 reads CASSQKRRLTSYNEQFF. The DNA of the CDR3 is TGTGCCAGCAGCCAGAAGCGCAGGCTAACCTCCTACAATGAGCAGTTCTTC.

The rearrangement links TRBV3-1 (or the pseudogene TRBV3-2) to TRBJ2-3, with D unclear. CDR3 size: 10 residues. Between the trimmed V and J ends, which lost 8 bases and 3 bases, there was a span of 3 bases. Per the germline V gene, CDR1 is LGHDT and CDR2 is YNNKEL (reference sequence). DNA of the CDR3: TGTGCCAGCGGGACAGATACGCAGTATTTT. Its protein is CASGTDTQYF.

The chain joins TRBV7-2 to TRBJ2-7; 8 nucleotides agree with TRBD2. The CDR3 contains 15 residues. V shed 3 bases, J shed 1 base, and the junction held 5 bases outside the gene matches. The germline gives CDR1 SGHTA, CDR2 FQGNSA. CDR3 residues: CASSFSGGVSYEQYF. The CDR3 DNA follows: TGTGCCAGCAGCTTTTCGGGGGGGGTATCCTACGAGCAGTACTTC.

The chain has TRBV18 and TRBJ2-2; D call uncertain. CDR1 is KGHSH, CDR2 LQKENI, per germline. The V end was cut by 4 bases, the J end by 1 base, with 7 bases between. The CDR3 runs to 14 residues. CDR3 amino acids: CASSQRQNTGELFF. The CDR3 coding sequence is TGTGCCAGCTCACAAAGACAGAACACCGGGGAGCTGTTTTTT.

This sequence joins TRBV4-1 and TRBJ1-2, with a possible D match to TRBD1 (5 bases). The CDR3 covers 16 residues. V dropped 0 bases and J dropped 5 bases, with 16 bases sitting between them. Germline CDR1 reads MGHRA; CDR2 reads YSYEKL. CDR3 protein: CASSQDSVAGRYGYTF. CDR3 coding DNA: TGCGCCAGCAGCCAAGATTCGGTGGCAGGGAGATATGGCTACACCTTC.